These T cell receptor beta chains were read from a single sample in a study of post-analysis software for immune sequencing data. TCRdb re-analysed the PCR reads in MiXCR, keeping a single row per CDR3 protein. The profile covers hundreds of thousands of distinct CDR3 sequences, with less than 40% appearing a single time and under 9% taken by the ten largest. The sequenced sample was blood. These receptor sequences come from a girl aged 2-9 years with multiple sclerosis. Both conserved end residues are part of each CDR3. D genes are given only for firm matches. Clone sizes are given selectively: once, few, many, or a class where the clone is expanded.

TRBV11-2	TRBJ1-2	15	.	.	CASSLDHAGGYGYTF	TGTGCCAGCAGCTTAGACCATGCAGGAGGCTATGGCTACACCTTC
TRBV4-2	TRBJ2-3	14	.	.	CASSQQDWTDTQYF	TGTGCCAGCAGCCAACAAGACTGGACAGATACGCAGTATTTT
TRBV7-9	TRBJ2-5	17	TRBD2	.	CASSLGDSGRGLETQYF	TGTGCCAGCAGCTTAGGAGATAGCGGGAGGGGCTTGGAGACCCAGTACTTC
TRBV5-1	TRBJ1-1	17	.	.	CASSPRPGYLSCIRAFF	TGCGCCAGCAGCCCCCGGCCTGGGTACCTCTCCTGTATCCGAGCTTTCTTT
TRBV10-3	TRBJ2-6	15	.	few	CAIGEYITGANVLTF	TGTGCCATCGGGGAGTACATAACTGGGGCCAACGTCCTGACTTTC
TRBV5-4	TRBJ2-4	19	TRBD2	.	CASSPNPTPGLAGGNIQYF	TGTGCCAGCAGCCCGAATCCTACGCCGGGACTAGCGGGGGGTAACATTCAGTACTTC
TRBV2	TRBJ1-5	14	.	few	CASLKGEGGQPQHF	TGTGCCAGCTTGAAAGGGGAGGGGGGGCAGCCCCAGCATTTT
TRBV29-1	TRBJ2-2	18	TRBD1	.	CSVVLGQGLKSNTGELFF	TGCAGCGTTGTGCTGGGACAGGGGCTAAAGTCCAACACCGGGGAGCTGTTTTTT
TRBV28	TRBJ2-1	16	.	.	CASSFVPSSSYNEQFF	TGTGCCAGCAGTTTCGTACCCTCAAGCTCCTACAATGAGCAGTTCTTC
TRBV28	TRBJ2-7	16	TRBD1	.	CASTPGGTGGSYEQYF	TGTGCCAGCACCCCCGGGGGGACAGGGGGCTCTTACGAGCAGTACTTC
TRBV5-1	TRBJ2-1	16	TRBD1	.	CASSLVGQGPQETQFF	TGCGCCAGCAGCTTGGTCGGACAGGGGCCACAAGAGACCCAGTTCTTC
TRBV5-1	TRBJ2-7	16	TRBD2	.	CASSLVLAGGSYEQYF	TGCGCCAGCAGCTTGGTTCTAGCGGGAGGCTCCTACGAGCAGTACTTC
TRBV5-1	TRBJ2-5	13	TRBD1	many	CASSLTGEETQYF	TGCGCCAGCAGCCTGACAGGGGAAGAGACCCAGTACTTC
TRBV5-5	TRBJ2-5	13	.	.	CASSFVGEETQYF	TGTGCCAGCAGCTTTGTGGGGGAAGAGACCCAGTACTTC
TRBV6-5	TRBJ2-3	17	TRBD2	few	CASSYSSLAGGFDTQYF	TGTGCCAGCAGTTACTCGAGCCTAGCGGGAGGGTTCGATACGCAGTATTTT
TRBV29-1	TRBJ1-1	11	TRBD1	few	CSVETGGASFF	TGCAGCGTGGAGACAGGGGGCGCATCTTTCTTT
TRBV7-2	TRBJ2-7	15	TRBD1	few	CASSRTGTGNYEQYF	TGTGCCAGCAGCCGCACCGGGACAGGGAACTACGAGCAGTACTTC
TRBV7-2	TRBJ2-7	14	TRBD2	few	CASSLAGREYEQYF	TGTGCCAGCAGCTTAGCGGGGCGGGAGTACGAGCAGTACTTC
TRBV28	TRBJ2-7	17	.	.	CASSLRPRAGAYNEQYF	TGTGCCAGCAGTTTACGACCCCGGGCAGGGGCCTACAATGAGCAGTACTTC
TRBV2	TRBJ1-2	15	.	.	CASSEAAGEGYGYTF	TGTGCCAGCAGTGAAGCGGCGGGGGAGGGCTATGGCTACACCTTC
TRBV12-3/TRBV12-4	TRBJ2-5	13	TRBD2	.	CAGSAGGEETQYF	TGTGCCGGCAGTGCGGGAGGGGAGGAGACCCAGTACTTC
TRBV29-1	TRBJ1-2	13	TRBD1	few	CSGADRANYGYTF	TGCAGCGGCGCCGACAGGGCCAACTATGGCTACACCTTC
TRBV12-3/TRBV12-4	TRBJ1-4	14	TRBD1	.	CTSSKQGRGEKLFF	TGTACCAGCAGCAAACAGGGGCGGGGTGAAAAACTGTTTTTT
TRBV7-8	TRBJ1-5	12	.	.	CASSLTPWPQHF	TGTGCCAGCAGCTTAACCCCCTGGCCCCAGCATTTT
TRBV29-1	TRBJ2-5	14	TRBD2	few	CSVDSGLALETQYF	TGCAGCGTTGATAGCGGGCTAGCCTTGGAGACCCAGTACTTC
TRBV27	TRBJ2-3	15	.	.	CASSRRGVETDTQYF	TGTGCCAGCAGTAGAAGGGGAGTTGAGACAGATACGCAGTATTTT
TRBV20-1	TRBJ2-4	13	.	.	CSASGQSKNIQYF	TGCAGTGCTAGTGGGCAGTCAAAAAACATTCAGTACTTC
TRBV12-3/TRBV12-4	TRBJ1-2	13	.	.	CASSRQRLYGYTF	TGTGCCAGCAGCCGACAGCGCCTCTATGGCTACACCTTC
TRBV21-1	TRBJ2-1	15	.	once	CASSTNDRADNEQFF	TGTGCCAGCAGCACGAACGACAGGGCGGACAATGAGCAGTTCTTC
TRBV12-3/TRBV12-4	TRBJ2-3	16	TRBD1	.	CASSSIRDRGTDTQYF	TGTGCCAGCAGCTCCATCCGGGACAGGGGCACAGATACGCAGTATTTT
TRBV7-4	TRBJ1-6	14	.	.	CASSPRRSFTPLHF	TGTGCCAGCAGTCCTCGACGATCCTTTACACCCCTCCACTTT
TRBV12-3/TRBV12-4	TRBJ1-1	13	.	.	CATGGIKRTEAFF	TGTGCCACGGGAGGAATCAAACGAACTGAAGCTTTCTTT
TRBV20-1	TRBJ2-5	13	.	.	CNARGGLRETQYF	TGCAATGCCCGAGGTGGACTAAGAGAGACCCAGTACTTC
TRBV13	TRBJ2-4	14	TRBD1	.	CASSFEGAGNIQYF	TGTGCCAGCAGCTTCGAGGGGGCAGGGAACATTCAGTACTTC
TRBV20-1	TRBJ2-1	11	.	few	CSGDSTNEQFF	TGCAGTGGGGACTCAACAAATGAGCAGTTCTTC
TRBV12-3/TRBV12-4	TRBJ1-4	15	TRBD1	.	CASRRTGVANEKLFF	TGTGCCAGCAGACGAACAGGGGTGGCTAATGAAAAACTGTTTTTT
TRBV5-1	TRBJ2-3	16	TRBD2	many	CASSLAGGGRADTQYF	TGCGCCAGCAGCTTGGCGGGGGGGGGCCGAGCAGATACGCAGTATTTT
TRBV20-1	TRBJ2-4	11	.	few	CSAPNPNIQYF	TGCAGTGCTCCCAACCCCAACATTCAGTACTTC
TRBV20-1	TRBJ2-7	16	TRBD1	few	CSATPVVHGQVYEQYF	TGCAGTGCTACCCCGGTCGTTCACGGACAGGTCTACGAGCAGTACTTC
TRBV20-1	TRBJ1-1	13	.	few	CSAGRELDAEAFF	TGCAGTGCGGGAAGGGAGTTGGACGCTGAAGCTTTCTTT
TRBV7-2	TRBJ2-7	16	TRBD2	.	CASSLGLAGVVGEQYF	TGTGCCAGCAGCTTAGGACTAGCGGGAGTGGTTGGCGAGCAGTACTTC
TRBV7-8	TRBJ2-1	17	TRBD2	.	CASSPRGAGGNYNEQFF	TGTGCCAGCAGCCCGCGGGGAGCGGGGGGGAACTACAATGAGCAGTTCTTC
TRBV20-1	TRBJ2-3	14	.	few	CSATRRESTDTQYF	TGCAGTGCTACGCGTCGGGAGTCCACAGATACGCAGTATTTT
TRBV12-3/TRBV12-4	TRBJ1-2	13	.	.	CASSFKDCYGYTF	TGTGCCAGCAGTTTCAAGGACTGTTATGGCTACACCTTC
TRBV20-1	TRBJ2-3	14	TRBD2	once	CSAYSGSGADTQYF	TGCAGTGCTTATAGCGGGAGTGGGGCAGATACGCAGTATTTT
TRBV10-3	TRBJ2-1	13	.	few	CAISPGTDNEQFF	TGTGCCATCAGTCCGGGGACCGACAATGAGCAGTTCTTC
TRBV12-3/TRBV12-4	TRBJ2-7	15	TRBD2	.	CASSTGLAGGRKQYF	TGTGCCAGCAGTACGGGACTAGCGGGAGGGCGTAAGCAGTACTTC